The subject of this entry is one TCR beta chain. Its antigen is undetermined. The germline V gene encodes CDR1 SQVTM and CDR2 ANQGSEA. The CDR3 spans 11 residues. Trimming stripped 7 bases from V and 4 bases from J, with 10 bases between. Individually, cDNA molecules had unique molecular identifiers attached to them. From the 5' RACE reads, TCRdb called clonotypes with MiXCR, one entry per CDR3 protein. Seen here are some 75,000 distinct CDR3 sequences, approximately 13% observed once, and the top ten hold roughly 1.4%. The sample is drawn from a study of early T cells in non-severe SARS-CoV-2 infection. Turning to the study itself: The input, bulk RNA from unsorted whole blood, was sequenced, and chains were unpaired. Study results and caveats: Matching against VDJdb likely underestimated virus-specific expansions, favoring anti-spike CD8.

The receptor was derived from an adult who was a healthcare worker with PCR-confirmed SARS-CoV-2 infection or an uninfected control (not recorded which). V is TRBV29-1 and J is TRBJ2-5; D is unclear. Sample: whole blood. The CDR3 loop reads CSADRGETQYF. CDR3 nucleotides: TGCAGCGCCGATAGAGGAGAGACCCAGTACTTC.